This TCR beta chain was identified during a study of Ad26.COV2.S vaccination and SARS-CoV-2 variants. Study-level information: Donor had been placed in the Ad26.COV2.S arm of the COV1001 trial.

Treatment described: over 15 received Ad26.COV2.S at low or high dose, single or two shots; about 5 received placebo; per-sample allocation not given. At day 63 after the first vaccine or placebo injection, samples were drawn. The CDR3 spans 13 residues. The germline V gene encodes CDR1 MNHNS and CDR2 SASEGT. With V trimmed by 3 bases and J by 6 bases, 3 bases remained unmatched. TCRdb's copy holds only in-frame clones and misses some; the assay was immunoSEQ multiplex PCR. Of roughly 350,000 clones in the sample, around 90% were seen once. The source was peripheral blood, collected in a trial of Ad26.COV2.S vaccine versus placebo. The rearrangement links TRBV6-1 to TRBJ1-2; 8 bases are a match to TRBD1. The TCR comes from a person aged 18 to 59 who received the Ad26.COV2.S COVID-19 vaccine or a placebo. The CDR3 nucleotides read TGTGCCAGCAGTGACGGACAGGGAGATGGCTACACCTTC. Its protein is CASSDGQGDGYTF.